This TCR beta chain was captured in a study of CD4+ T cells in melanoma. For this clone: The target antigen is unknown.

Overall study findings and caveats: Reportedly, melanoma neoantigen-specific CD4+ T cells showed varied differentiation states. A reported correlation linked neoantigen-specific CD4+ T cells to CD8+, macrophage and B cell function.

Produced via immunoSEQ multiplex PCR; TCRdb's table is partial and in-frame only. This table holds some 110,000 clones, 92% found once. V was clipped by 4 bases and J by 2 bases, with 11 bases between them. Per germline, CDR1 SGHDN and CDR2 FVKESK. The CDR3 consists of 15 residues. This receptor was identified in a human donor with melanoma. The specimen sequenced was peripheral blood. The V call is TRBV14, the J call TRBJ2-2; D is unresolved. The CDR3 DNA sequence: TGTGCCAGCAGCCTCGACTTGTCCAACACCGGGGAGCTGTTTTTT. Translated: CASSLDLSNTGELFF. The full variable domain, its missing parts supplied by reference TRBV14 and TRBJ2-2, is EAGVTQFPSHSVIEKGQTVTLRCDPISGHDNLYWYRRVMGKEIKFLLHFVKESKQDESGMPNNRFLAERTGGTYSTLKVQPAELEDSGVYFCASSLDLSNTGELFFGEGSRLTVL.